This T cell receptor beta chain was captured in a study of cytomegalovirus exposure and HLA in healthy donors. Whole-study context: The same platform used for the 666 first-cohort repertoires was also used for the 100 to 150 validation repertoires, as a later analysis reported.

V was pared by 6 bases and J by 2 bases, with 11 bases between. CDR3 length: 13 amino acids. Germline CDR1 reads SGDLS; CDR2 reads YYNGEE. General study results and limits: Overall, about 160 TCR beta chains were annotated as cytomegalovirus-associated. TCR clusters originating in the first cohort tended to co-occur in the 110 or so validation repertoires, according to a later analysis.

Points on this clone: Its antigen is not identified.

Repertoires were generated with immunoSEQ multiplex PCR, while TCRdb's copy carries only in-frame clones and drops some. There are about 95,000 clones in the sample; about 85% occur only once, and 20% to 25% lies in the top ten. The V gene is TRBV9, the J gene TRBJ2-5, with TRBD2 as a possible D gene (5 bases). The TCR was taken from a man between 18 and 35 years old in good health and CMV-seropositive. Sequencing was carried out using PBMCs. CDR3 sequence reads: CASILLVQETQYF. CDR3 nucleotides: TGTGCCAGCATCCTACTAGTTCAAGAGACCCAGTACTTC. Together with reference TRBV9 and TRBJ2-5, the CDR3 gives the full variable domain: DSGVTQTPKHLITATGQRVTLRCSPRSGDLSVYWYQQSLDQGLQFLIQYYNGEERAKGNILERFSAQQFPDLHSELNLSSLELGDSALYFCASILLVQETQYFGPGTRLLVL.